This paragraph covers one TCR beta chain sequence. Relapse was seen in all patients after autologous stem cell transplantation, and brentuximab vedotin exposure was variable. Trimming stripped 4 bases from V and 3 bases from J, with 29 bases between. The CDR3 runs to 19 residues. Germline V gene lookup returns CDR1 SGHRS and CDR2 YFSETQ. The source of the sample is a study of PD-1 blockade in classical Hodgkin lymphoma. Sequenced by immunoSEQ multiplex PCR; TCRdb stores in-frame clones only, minus some. This sample has more than 50,000 clones, with more than 80% found just once. The gene calls are TRBV5-1 and TRBJ2-7; tentative D call: TRBD1 (5 bases). The specimen was peripheral blood mononuclear cells (PBMCs), collected at baseline. The receptor's source is a human donor with classical Hodgkin lymphoma. The CDR3 is CASSHGFPVAGRRFYEQYF. The CDR3 DNA is TGCGCCAGCAGCCATGGCTTCCCAGTAGCAGGGCGGAGATTCTACGAGCAGTACTTC.